Listed here are 30 T cell receptor beta chains from one sample, sequenced in a study of Graves' ophthalmopathy and Graves' hyperthyroidism. Investigators amplified TCR beta CDR3 regions from RNA transcripts. Second-round multiplex PCR followed a first-round RT-PCR using HTBI primers. TCRdb fed the multiplex PCR reads into MiXCR, producing one record per CDR3 protein. The table lists some 750,000 distinct CDR3 sequences, roughly 40% of them singletons. The sample taken for sequencing was peripheral blood. The receptors here all came from an adult man with Graves' ophthalmopathy.

In its sample, this clonotype was seen once. This chain connects TRBV29-1 to TRBJ1-3; D remains unclear. The V end lost 4 bases, the J end lost 7 bases, and 5 bases lay between the germline ends. CDR1 is SQVTM and CDR2 is ANQGSEA in the germline V gene. The CDR3 runs to 10 residues. Here the CDR3 DNA reads TGCAGCGTTGCCGTTAACACCATATATTTT. Protein sequence: CSVAVNTIYF.

CDR3 sequence (DNA): TGTGCCAGCAGCTGGACCACAGACACTGAAGCTTTCTTT. This gives the protein CASSWTTDTEAFF. The V and J genes are TRBV5-6 and TRBJ1-1; D is undetermined. V was clipped by 3 bases and J by 3 bases, with 9 bases between them. The germline gives CDR1 SGHDT, CDR2 YYEEEE. The CDR3 consists of 13 residues.

J is TRBJ1-5 and V is TRBV12-3 or TRBV12-4; a possible D gene is TRBD1 (6 bases). The CDR3 length is 16 residues. Trimming cost V 6 bases and J 2 bases, with 17 bases left between them. CDR3 nucleotides: TGTGCCAGCAGCAGACAGGTCGCCGGGGGCAATCAGCCCCAGCATTTT. Protein: CASSRQVAGGNQPQHF.

With respect to this clonotype: At one end the junction does not follow the germline gene, possibly because of a read error. The V and J genes are TRBV7-2 and TRBJ2-5; D might be TRBD2 (5 bases). CDR1 and CDR2 (germline): SGHTA, FQGNSA. CDR3 length: 12 residues. The CDR3 DNA reads TGTGCTAGCAGCGACCAGACCGGGGCCCAGTACTTC. Its protein is CASSDQTGAQYF.

The gene calls are TRBV19 and TRBJ2-2; D unresolved. V lost 2 bases and J lost 0, with 7 bases in between. The CDR3 extends over 15 amino acids. Germline lookup yields CDR1 LNHDA and CDR2 SQIVND (reference sequence). The CDR3 coding sequence is TGTGCCAGTAGTATATATGGGCCGAACACCGGGGAGCTGTTTTTT. This encodes CASSIYGPNTGELFF.

This chain uses TRBV6-5 with TRBJ1-1; no definite D call. The CDR3 is 16 residues long. V was shortened by 2 bases and J by 0 bases, with 13 bases between the two germline ends. Germline CDR1 reads MNHEY; CDR2 reads SVGAGI. The CDR3 region is CASSYARTTMNTEAFF. Here the CDR3 DNA reads TGTGCCAGCAGTTACGCCAGGACGACCATGAACACTGAAGCTTTCTTT.

This rearrangement joins TRBV25-1 to TRBJ2-2; D remains unclear. CDR1 is MGHDK and CDR2 is SYGVNS in the germline V gene. Trimming took off 5 bases at V and 0 bases at J, with 7 bases between the two ends. The CDR3 extends over 14 amino acids. The CDR3 bases are TGTGCCAGCAGTTTCAGAACGAACACCGGGGAGCTGTTTTTT. Translating it yields CASSFRTNTGELFF.

J is TRBJ1-2 and V is TRBV20-1, with D maybe TRBD1 (5 bases). The CDR3 consists of 14 residues. Trimming shortened V by 3 bases and J by 6 bases, and 17 bases separated the two germline ends. CDR1 and CDR2 (germline): DFQATT, SNEGSKA (reference sequence). As DNA, the CDR3 is TGCAGTGCTAGGGTAATGGGGCCGCGGGATGGCTACACCTTC. Translated, it gives CSARVMGPRDGYTF.

This clonotype was recorded many times. The rearrangement uses TRBV7-2 and TRBJ1-3; no reliable D call. V was clipped by 0 bases and J by 0 bases, with 3 bases between them. In germline, CDR1 is SGHTA, CDR2 FQGNSA. This CDR3 region has 14 residues. As DNA, the CDR3 is TGTGCCAGCAGCTTAGCCCTCTCTGGAAACACCATATATTTT. This translates into CASSLALSGNTIYF. The whole variable domain, filled in from reference TRBV7-2 and TRBJ1-3, reads GAGVSQSPSNKVTEKGKDVELRCDPISGHTALYWYRQSLGQGLEFLIYFQGNSAPDKSGLPSDRFSAERTGGSVSTLTIQRTQQEDSAVYLCASSLALSGNTIYFGEGSWLTVV.

This chain links TRBV29-1 with TRBJ2-7; TRBD1 matches at 7 bases. CDR1 is SQVTM, CDR2 ANQGSEA, per germline. Unmatched junction bases numbered 13, after V lost 4 bases and J lost 7 bases. This CDR3 comprises 14 residues. DNA of the CDR3: TGCAGCGTTGCCGGACAGGCATCCTACAATGAGCAGTACTTC. It codes for CSVAGQASYNEQYF.

This clonotype was detected many times. The chain joins TRBV7-2 to TRBJ1-2; D remains ambiguous. Germline CDR1 is SGHTA and CDR2 is FQGNSA. The CDR3 covers 13 residues. V lost 2 bases, J lost 3 bases, and 7 bases lay in between. The CDR3 spells CASSLTEHYGYTF. CDR3 DNA: TGTGCCAGCAGCTTAACAGAGCACTATGGCTACACCTTC. The entire variable domain, with the rest obtained from reference TRBV7-2 and TRBJ1-2, is as follows: GAGVSQSPSNKVTEKGKDVELRCDPISGHTALYWYRQSLGQGLEFLIYFQGNSAPDKSGLPSDRFSAERTGGSVSTLTIQRTQQEDSAVYLCASSLTEHYGYTFGSGTRLTVV.

V gene TRBV10-3 combines with J gene TRBJ2-7, with TRBD2 as a possible D gene (5 bases). V was shortened by 10 bases and J by 6 bases, with 13 bases between the two germline ends. The CDR3 covers 11 residues. Germline V CDR1 and CDR2: ENHRY, SYGVKD. The DNA of the CDR3 is TGTGCCAGCTCGGGGTCGGCCGAGCAGTACTTC. The encoded protein is CASSGSAEQYF.

On this clonotype: A read error may explain this, as a much larger clone is one base away. The J gene is TRBJ2-5, the V gene TRBV15; D ambiguous. The CDR3 runs 17 residues. Germline CDR1 reads LNHNV; CDR2 reads YYDKDF (reference sequence). V gave up 2 bases and J gave up 5 bases, with 21 bases separating them. The CDR3 spells CATSRRGRTRRTETQYF. The CDR3 coding sequence is TGTGCCACCAGCAGAAGAGGAAGGACCCGGCGGACGGAGACCCAGTACTTC.

CDR3 sequence: CASSRDRDGGNEKLFF. Here the CDR3 DNA reads TGTGCCAGCAGCCGCGACAGGGATGGGGGTAATGAAAAACTGTTTTTT. The chain is built from TRBV7-9 and TRBJ1-4, with 7 bases fitting TRBD1. V lost 5 bases, J lost 4 bases, and 10 bases stayed unmatched. The CDR3 is made up of 16 amino acids. Looked up from germline, CDR1 is SEHNR and CDR2 is FQNEAQ (reference sequence).

This clonotype occurred a few times. This chain connects TRBV7-9 to TRBJ1-4; 7 bases are a match to TRBD1. Germline trimming cut 4 bases from V and 5 bases from J; bases unmatched to any gene: 4. This CDR3 is 14 amino acids long. Germline loops: CDR1 SEHNR, CDR2 FQNEAQ (reference sequence). This chain's CDR3 is CASSWDRQNEKLFF. CDR3 nucleotide sequence: TGTGCCAGCAGCTGGGACAGACAAAATGAAAAACTGTTTTTT. Together with reference TRBV7-9 and TRBJ1-4, the CDR3 gives the full variable domain: DTGVSQNPRHKITKRGQNVTFRCDPISEHNRLYWYRQTLGQGPEFLTYFQNEAQLEKSRLLSDRFSAERPKGSFSTLEIQRTEQGDSAMYLCASSWDRQNEKLFFGSGTQLSVL.

This clonotype was seen repeatedly, ten times or more. The chain recombines TRBV20-1 with TRBJ1-5; a weak D match, TRBD1 (6 bases). The V end was cut by 5 bases, the J end by 0 bases, with 14 bases between. The CDR3 has 15 residues. The germline V gene encodes CDR1 DFQATT and CDR2 SNEGSKA (reference sequence). CDR3 sequence reads: CSAGTDSHSNQPQHF. CDR3 nucleotides: TGCAGTGCTGGGACGGACAGTCATAGCAATCAGCCCCAGCATTTT.

As to this clonotype: At one end the junction does not follow the germline gene, possibly because of a read error. The chain recombines TRBV10-2 with TRBJ1-6; the D gene is possibly TRBD1 (6 bases). The CDR3 totals 15 residues. Per germline, CDR1 WSHSY and CDR2 SAAADI. The CDR3 nucleotides are TGTGCCAGCGAGCAGGGGAGCTCCTATAATTCACCCCTCCACTTT. Translation gives CASEQGSSYNSPLHF.

This clonotype was detected only a few times. The chain combines TRBV2 with TRBJ2-5; a weak D match, TRBD2 (6 bases). This CDR3 is 14 amino acids long. The germline V and J ends were trimmed by 4 bases and 6 bases, with 15 bases remaining between them. CDR1 is SNHLY, CDR2 FYNNEI, per germline. Written as DNA, the CDR3 is TGTGCCAGCAGTGCCGTACCGGGAGACAAGACCCAGTACTTC. Its protein is CASSAVPGDKTQYF.

V is TRBV25-1 and J is TRBJ2-7; 8 positions agree with TRBD1. Germline V lookup: CDR1 MGHDK, CDR2 SYGVNS. V shed 3 bases and J 3 bases; nucleotides not matched to a gene: 4. This CDR3 has 14 residues. The CDR3 nucleotides are TGTGCCAGCAGTGACAGGGGGCTGGGCTACGAGCAGTACTTC. Its translation: CASSDRGLGYEQYF.

Many counts were recorded for this clonotype. CDR3: CASSFDREGYTF. The DNA for the CDR3 is TGTGCCAGCAGTTTCGACAGGGAGGGCTACACCTTC. The V and J genes are TRBV12-3 or TRBV12-4 and TRBJ1-2, with 7 nucleotides matching TRBD1. This CDR3 is 12 amino acids long. With 3 bases clipped from V and 8 bases from J, the junction kept 3 bases outside the gene matches.

This clonotype was seen at least ten times. The rearrangement links TRBV7-8 to TRBJ1-2, with a tentative D call TRBD1 (5 bases). Between the trimmed V and J ends, which lost 5 bases and 5 bases, there was a span of 15 bases. Germline CDR1 is SGHVS and CDR2 is FQNEAQ. The CDR3 has 14 residues. The CDR3 bases are TGTGCCAGCAGCGTAGACAGATCGGCTTATGGCTACACCTTC. Protein sequence: CASSVDRSAYGYTF.

The chain couples TRBV11-1 to TRBJ2-6; D is unresolved. Germline CDR1 reads SGHAT; CDR2 reads FQDESV (reference sequence). V dropped 11 bases and J dropped 1 base, with 15 bases sitting between them. The CDR3 totals 15 residues. The CDR3 reads CAWSPGLSGANVLTF. CDR3 coding DNA: TGTGCCTGGAGTCCAGGCCTGTCTGGGGCCAACGTCCTGACTTTC. Full variable domain (missing parts from reference TRBV11-1 and TRBJ2-6): EAEVAQSPRYKITEKSQAVAFWCDPISGHATLYWYRQILGQGPELLVQFQDESVVDDSQLPKDRFSAERLKGVDSTLKIQPAELGDSAMYLCAWSPGLSGANVLTFGAGSRLTVL.

This rearrangement joins TRBV7-3 to TRBJ2-3; the D gene could be TRBD1 or TRBD2 (5 bases each). CDR3 length: 15 residues. The V gene's germline CDR1 is SGHTA and CDR2 FQGTGA. V dropped 0 bases and J dropped 5 bases, with 12 bases sitting between them. Here the CDR3 reads CASSLTPGPLDTQYF. The CDR3 bases are TGTGCCAGCAGCTTAACCCCGGGACCCTTAGATACGCAGTATTTT.

This clonotype appeared a few times. V and J are TRBV6-6 and TRBJ2-7, with unresolved D. Deletions cut 4 bases from V and 2 bases from J, with 12 bases between. The CDR3 contains 14 residues. Germline V gene data show CDR1 as MNHNY and CDR2 as SVGAGI (reference sequence). CDR3 DNA: TGTGCCAGCAGTTCGTCTTGGGGTACCTACGAGCAGTACTTC. Protein sequence: CASSSSWGTYEQYF.

In its sample, this clonotype was seen many times. The chain has TRBV10-3 and TRBJ2-7, with D possibly called TRBD1 or TRBD2 (5 bases each). Trimming took off 6 bases at V and 3 bases at J, with 12 bases between the two ends. Per germline, CDR1 ENHRY and CDR2 SYGVKD. The CDR3 runs 13 residues. CDR3 coding DNA: TGTGCCATCAGCCGGGGCAAGGGCTACGAGCAGTACTTC. Translating gives CAISRGKGYEQYF.

A remark on this clonotype: A clone one base away is much larger, so this may be a read error. V usage is TRBV15 and J usage is TRBJ1-1, with TRBD1 as a possible D gene (5 bases). Germline values: CDR1 LNHNV, CDR2 YYDKDF (reference sequence). This CDR3 has 14 amino acids. Trimming took 1 base from V and 2 from J, leaving 8 bases between them. CDR3 loop: CATSRGQPNTEAFF. Written as DNA, the CDR3 is TGTGCCACCAGCAGAGGACAGCCCAACACTGAAGCTTTCTTT.

V is TRBV20-1 and J is TRBJ1-2, with D uncertain. The length of the CDR3 is 11 residues. Trimming took off 0 bases at V and 11 bases at J, with 10 bases between the two ends. Germline lookup yields CDR1 DFQATT and CDR2 SNEGSKA (reference sequence). CDR3 in DNA: TGCAGTGCTAGAGATAGGGCGGGGTACACCTTC. As protein: CSARDRAGYTF.

The table lists this clonotype with a few counts. The V gene is TRBV20-1, the J gene TRBJ1-3, with 7 bases that match TRBD1. Germline CDR1 is DFQATT and CDR2 is SNEGSKA (reference sequence). The V gene end was trimmed by 3 bases and the J gene end by 4 bases; junction bases not matched to a gene: 9. The CDR3 has 15 residues. The CDR3 reads CSARTETGLGNTIYF. CDR3 sequence (DNA): TGCAGTGCTAGGACCGAGACAGGGTTAGGAAACACCATATATTTT.

This chain joins TRBV20-1 and TRBJ1-6, with D possibly matching TRBD1 (6 bases). CDR1 is DFQATT and CDR2 is SNEGSKA in the germline V gene (reference sequence). The CDR3 sequence is 15 residues long. Trimming removed 8 bases at V and 9 bases at J, with 23 bases between. The CDR3 sequence is CSTRQPGQRTSPLHF. The CDR3 DNA follows: TGCAGTACCAGACAACCGGGACAAAGGACTTCACCCCTCCACTTT.

This chain joins TRBV7-9 and TRBJ1-6, with 9 bases fitting TRBD1. Trimming at V came to 5 bases and at J to 9 bases, leaving 5 bases not matched to a gene. The CDR3 length is 14 residues. CDR1 is SEHNR and CDR2 is FQNEAQ in the germline V gene (reference sequence). In nucleotides, the CDR3 is TGTGCCAGCAGCCACGGACAGGGGAGTTCACCCCTCCACTTT. As protein: CASSHGQGSSPLHF.